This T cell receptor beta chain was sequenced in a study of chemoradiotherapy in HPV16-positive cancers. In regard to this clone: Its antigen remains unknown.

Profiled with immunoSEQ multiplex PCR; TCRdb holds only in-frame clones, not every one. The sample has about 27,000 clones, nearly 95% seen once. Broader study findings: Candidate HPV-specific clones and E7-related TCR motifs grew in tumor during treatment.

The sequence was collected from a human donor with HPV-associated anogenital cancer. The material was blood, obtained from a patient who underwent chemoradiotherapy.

CDR3 residues: CASSGRQGAQSDTQYF. CDR3 nucleotide sequence: TGTGCCAGCAGCGGCCGACAGGGGGCTCAGTCAGATACGCAGTATTTT. The rearrangement uses TRBV9 and TRBJ2-3; the match to TRBD1 covers 10 bases. The CDR3 length is 16 residues. Trimming cost V 3 bases and J 4 bases; bases outside gene matches: 8. Per the germline V gene, CDR1 is SGDLS and CDR2 is YYNGEE.